Listed here are 17 T cell receptor beta chains from one sample, sequenced in a study of TIL therapy for anti-PD-1-resistant metastatic lung cancer. The libraries were made with immunoSEQ v3. Sequencing used immunoSEQ multiplex PCR; TCRdb keeps in-frame clones, though not all of them. The data contain roughly 20,000 clones, about two thirds of them singletons. The time point here: pre-treatment sample, taken before nivolumab and TIL therapy. The specimen was blood, collected at baseline. The receptors were gathered from a person between 25 and 79 years old with non-small cell lung cancer.

The rearrangement joins TRBV5-5 to TRBJ1-1; tentative D call: TRBD1 (6 bases). V lost 4 bases and J 0 bases, leaving 13 bases between the germline ends. Germline CDR1 SGHKS, CDR2 YYEKEE (reference sequence). This CDR3 region has 15 residues. The DNA for the CDR3 is TGTGCCAGCAGCCGGGGGGGGGCTATGAACACTGAAGCTTTCTTT. This gives the protein CASSRGGAMNTEAFF.

This sequence joins TRBV20-1 and TRBJ1-5; D is perhaps TRBD1 (5 bases). The CDR3 consists of 15 residues. V lost 3 bases and J lost 6, with 18 bases in between. Germline values: CDR1 DFQATT, CDR2 SNEGSKA (reference sequence). CDR3 sequence (DNA): TGCAGTGCTAGTAATGGAGGGGAAGGCGGTCAGCCCCAGCATTTT. Its translation is CSASNGGEGGQPQHF.

The chain recombines TRBV3-1 (or the pseudogene TRBV3-2) with TRBJ1-4; 7 bases agree with TRBD1. With V trimmed by 10 bases and J by 7 bases, 12 bases remained unmatched. The CDR3 is 14 amino acids. Germline V CDR1 and CDR2: LGHDT, YNNKEL (reference sequence). The CDR3 sequence: CATSEGGMFEKLFF. CDR3 nucleotides: TGTGCCACCTCGGAAGGGGGCATGTTTGAAAAACTGTTTTTT.

The sample holds a few counts of this clone. The chain combines TRBV29-1 with TRBJ1-2; no reliable D call. Germline-derived CDR1 and CDR2 are SQVTM and ANQGSEA. The CDR3 spans 12 residues. Trimming removed 5 bases at V and 8 bases at J, with 15 bases between. CDR3 in DNA: TGCAGCGTTTTGCCGGGTCAGCGGGGCTACACCTTC. Translation gives CSVLPGQRGYTF.

This clone appeared a single time. The chain has TRBV12-5 and TRBJ2-7, with D perhaps assigned TRBD1 or TRBD2 (5 bases each). Trimming shortened V by 2 bases and J by 3 bases, and 17 bases separated the two germline ends. The CDR3 runs to 16 residues. The germline V gene encodes CDR1 LGHNT and CDR2 FRNRAP. In DNA, the CDR3 is TGTGCTAGTGGTTTGCACTGGCCAGGGAGAGACTACGAGCAGTACTTC. Translation gives CASGLHWPGRDYEQYF.

This sequence joins TRBV2 and TRBJ1-1; TRBD1 matches at 7 bases. In germline, CDR1 is SNHLY, CDR2 FYNNEI. The CDR3 runs 13 residues. Losses at the gene ends were 10 bases for V and 3 bases for J; bases not matched to a gene: 8. The CDR3 DNA reads as TGTGCCACACAAAGAGACAGGGACACTGAAGCTTTCTTT. Its translation is CATQRDRDTEAFF.

The chain couples TRBV12-5 to TRBJ2-3; D call uncertain. The CDR3 is 11 amino acids. CDR1 and CDR2 from the germline V gene are LGHNT and FRNRAP. V was clipped by 3 bases and J by 5 bases, with 3 bases between them. The CDR3 loop reads CASGFRDTQYF. The DNA of the CDR3 is TGTGCTAGTGGTTTTCGAGATACGCAGTATTTT.

The chain uses TRBV9 and TRBJ2-2, with 15 bases matching TRBD2. Germline CDR1 is SGDLS and CDR2 is YYNGEE. The CDR3 length is 19 residues. V lost 3 bases and J lost 1; bases outside the gene matches: 7. CDR3 coding DNA: TGTGCCAGCAGCGAGCCCGGGACTAGCGGGAGGAAGAACACCGGGGAGCTGTTTTTT. The encoded protein is CASSEPGTSGRKNTGELFF.

This chain uses TRBV19 with TRBJ1-5, with D perhaps TRBD1 (5 bases). In germline, CDR1 is LNHDA, CDR2 SQIVND (reference sequence). The CDR3 contains 15 residues. Trimming shortened V by 0 bases and J by 12 bases, and 18 bases separated the two germline ends. The CDR3 region has the DNA TGTGCCAGTAGTATAGAATCGGTATATGGGAGGGGCCAGCATTTT. This sequence encodes CASSIESVYGRGQHF.

Only one count was recorded for this clone. V and J are TRBV5-6 and TRBJ1-4, with 7 bases lining up with TRBD1. Trimming removed 5 bases from V and 3 bases from J; junction bases left unmatched: 7. The CDR3 covers 15 residues. Germline V gives CDR1 SGHDT, CDR2 YYEEEE. The CDR3 sequence is CASSEQGTANEKLFF. The CDR3 DNA sequence: TGTGCCAGCAGTGAACAGGGGACAGCTAATGAAAAACTGTTTTTT. The full variable domain, rest sourced from reference TRBV5-6 and TRBJ1-4, is DAGVTQSPTHLIKTRGQQVTLRCSPKSGHDTVSWYQQALGQGPQFIFQYYEEEERQRGNFPDRFSGHQFPNYSSELNVNALLLGDSALYLCASSEQGTANEKLFFGSGTQLSVL.

V and J are TRBV7-8 and TRBJ2-7; D is undetermined. The V gene lost 3 bases and the J gene lost 7 bases, with 13 bases spanning the gap. CDR3 length: 13 amino acids. In germline, CDR1 is SGHVS, CDR2 FQNEAQ. CDR3 sequence reads: CASSFSLPGEQYF. CDR3 nucleotides: TGTGCCAGCAGCTTTTCCCTCCCTGGGGAGCAGTACTTC.

The chain carries TRBV3-1 (or the pseudogene TRBV3-2) and TRBJ1-1; a possible D gene is TRBD1 (5 bases). Trimming left V 0 bases short and J 1 base short, with 12 bases between. This CDR3 is 16 amino acids long. The germline V gene has CDR1 LGHDT and CDR2 YNNKEL (reference sequence). The CDR3 bases are TGTGCCAGCAGCCAAGATCTGGGACTTTGGAACACTGAAGCTTTCTTT. Translated, it gives CASSQDLGLWNTEAFF.

This rearrangement joins TRBV4-3 to TRBJ2-6; TRBD1 agrees at 9 bases. The trim removed 0 bases at V and 1 base at J, leaving 1 base unmatched. CDR3 length: 17 residues. Germline V lookup: CDR1 LGHNA, CDR2 YSLEER. The CDR3 DNA reads TGCGCCAGCAGCCAAGAGGGACAGGGATCTGGGGCCAACGTCCTGACTTTC. Translated, it gives CASSQEGQGSGANVLTF.

This chain connects TRBV18 to TRBJ1-1, with D hard to call. The V end was cut by 4 bases, the J end by 3 bases, with 12 bases between. This CDR3 comprises 14 residues. Germline V CDR1 and CDR2: KGHSH, LQKENI. CDR3 DNA sequence: TGTGCCAGCTCACTAACAGAATTGGACACTGAAGCTTTCTTT. This gives the protein CASSLTELDTEAFF.

The chain uses TRBV29-1 and TRBJ2-3, with unresolved D. V was cut by 7 bases and J by 0 bases, with 11 bases left in between. CDR1 is SQVTM and CDR2 is ANQGSEA in the germline V gene. The CDR3 loop spans 13 amino acids. CDR3 sequence (DNA): TGCAGCGCCTCTGAAATCAGCACAGATACGCAGTATTTT. This gives the protein CSASEISTDTQYF.

This rearrangement joins TRBV2 to TRBJ1-3; D not resolved. Trimming stripped 11 bases from V and 1 base from J, with 9 bases between. Germline V gives CDR1 SNHLY, CDR2 FYNNEI. This CDR3 is 12 amino acids long. In DNA form, the CDR3 reads TGTGCCTCCGGCGGTTCTGGAAACACCATATATTTT. Protein sequence: CASGGSGNTIYF. Full variable domain (remainder filled in from reference TRBV2 and TRBJ1-3): EPEVTQTPSHQVTQMGQEVILRCVPISNHLYFYWYRQILGQKVEFLVSFYNNEISEKSEIFDDQFSVERPDGSNFTLKIRSTKLEDSAMYFCASGGSGNTIYFGEGSWLTVV.

The chain has TRBV7-2 and TRBJ2-3; D gene unclear. The CDR3 extends over 12 amino acids. V lost 5 bases, J lost 4 bases, and 7 bases lay in between. CDR1 and CDR2 (germline): SGHTA, FQGNSA. The CDR3 DNA sequence: TGTGCCAGCAGCGGCAGCTCAGATACGCAGTATTTT. As protein: CASSGSSDTQYF.